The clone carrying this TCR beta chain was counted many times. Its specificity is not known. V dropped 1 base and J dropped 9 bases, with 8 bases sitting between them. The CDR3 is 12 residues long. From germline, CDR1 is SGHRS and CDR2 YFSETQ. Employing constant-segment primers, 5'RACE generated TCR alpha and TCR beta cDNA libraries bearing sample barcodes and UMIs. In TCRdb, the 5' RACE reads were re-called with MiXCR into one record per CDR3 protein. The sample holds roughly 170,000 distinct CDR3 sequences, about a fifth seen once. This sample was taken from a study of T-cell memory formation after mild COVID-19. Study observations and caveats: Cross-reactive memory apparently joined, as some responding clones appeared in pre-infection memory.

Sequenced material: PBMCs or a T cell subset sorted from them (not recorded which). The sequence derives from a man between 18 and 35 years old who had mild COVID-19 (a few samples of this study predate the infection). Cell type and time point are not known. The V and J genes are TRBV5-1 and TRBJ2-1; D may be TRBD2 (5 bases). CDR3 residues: CASSLSSPEQFF. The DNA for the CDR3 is TGCGCCAGCAGCTTGTCTAGCCCTGAGCAGTTCTTC.